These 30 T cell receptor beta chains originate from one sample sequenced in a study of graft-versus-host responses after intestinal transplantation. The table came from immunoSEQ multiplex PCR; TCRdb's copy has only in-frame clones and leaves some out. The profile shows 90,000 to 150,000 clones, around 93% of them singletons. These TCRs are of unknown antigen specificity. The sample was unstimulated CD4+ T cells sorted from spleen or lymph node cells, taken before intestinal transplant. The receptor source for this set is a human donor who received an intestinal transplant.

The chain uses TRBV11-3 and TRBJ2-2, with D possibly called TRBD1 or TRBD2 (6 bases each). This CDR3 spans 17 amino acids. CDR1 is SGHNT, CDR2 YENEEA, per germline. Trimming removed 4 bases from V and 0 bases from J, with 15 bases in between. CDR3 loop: CASSSPRGAPNTGELFF. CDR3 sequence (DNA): TGTGCCAGCAGCTCCCCGAGGGGGGCCCCGAACACCGGGGAGCTGTTTTTT.

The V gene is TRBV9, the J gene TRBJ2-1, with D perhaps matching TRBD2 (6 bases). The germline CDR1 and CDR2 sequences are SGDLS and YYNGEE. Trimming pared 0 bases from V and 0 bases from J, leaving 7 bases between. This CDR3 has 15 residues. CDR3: CASSVAGVSYNEQFF. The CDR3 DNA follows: TGTGCCAGCAGCGTAGCGGGGGTCTCCTACAATGAGCAGTTCTTC.

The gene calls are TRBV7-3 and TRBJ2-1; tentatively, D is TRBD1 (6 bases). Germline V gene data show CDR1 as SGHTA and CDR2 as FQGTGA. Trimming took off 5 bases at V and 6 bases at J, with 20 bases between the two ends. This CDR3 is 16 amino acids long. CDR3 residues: CASSPLTGRGTNEQFF. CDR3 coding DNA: TGTGCCAGCAGCCCACTCACGGGTAGGGGGACCAATGAGCAGTTCTTC.

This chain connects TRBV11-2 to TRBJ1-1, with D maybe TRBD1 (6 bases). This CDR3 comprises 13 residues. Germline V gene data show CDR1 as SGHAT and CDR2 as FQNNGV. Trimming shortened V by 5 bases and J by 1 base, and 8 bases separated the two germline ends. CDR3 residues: CASSLDRNTEAFF. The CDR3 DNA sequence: TGTGCCAGCAGCCTGGACAGGAACACTGAAGCTTTCTTT.

CDR3: CASSRGQDTQYF. CDR3 nucleotide sequence: TGCGCCAGCAGTCGGGGGCAAGATACGCAGTATTTT. V and J are TRBV5-1 and TRBJ2-3, with D perhaps given as TRBD1 or TRBD2 (6 bases each). Germline CDR1 and CDR2: SGHRS and YFSETQ. V was cut by 5 bases and J by 5 bases, with 9 bases left in between. The CDR3 covers 12 residues.

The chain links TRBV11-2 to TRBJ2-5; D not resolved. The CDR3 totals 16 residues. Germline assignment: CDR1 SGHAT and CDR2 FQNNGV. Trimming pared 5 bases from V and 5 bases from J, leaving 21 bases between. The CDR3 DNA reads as TGTGCCAGCAGCCCCAAGACTGAGCTGGTCCGGGAGACCCAGTACTTC. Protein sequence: CASSPKTELVRETQYF.

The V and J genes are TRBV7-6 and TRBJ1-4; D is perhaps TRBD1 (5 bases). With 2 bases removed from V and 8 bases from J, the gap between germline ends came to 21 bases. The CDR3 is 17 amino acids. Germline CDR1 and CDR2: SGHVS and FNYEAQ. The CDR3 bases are TGTGCCAGCAGCTTAACCCTCGGTAGGGGAACCGAGGAAAAACTGTTTTTT. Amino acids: CASSLTLGRGTEEKLFF.

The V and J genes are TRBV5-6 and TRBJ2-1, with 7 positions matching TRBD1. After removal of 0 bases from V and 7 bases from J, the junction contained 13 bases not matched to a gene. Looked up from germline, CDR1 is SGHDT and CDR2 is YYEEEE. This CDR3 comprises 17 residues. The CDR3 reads CASSLAWYRGLGNEQFF. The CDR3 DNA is TGTGCCAGCAGCTTGGCCTGGTATAGGGGGCTCGGGAATGAGCAGTTCTTC.

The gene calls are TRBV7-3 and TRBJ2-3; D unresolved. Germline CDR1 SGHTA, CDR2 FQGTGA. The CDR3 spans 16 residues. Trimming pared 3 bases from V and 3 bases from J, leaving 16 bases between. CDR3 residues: CASSFVPHYSTDTQYF. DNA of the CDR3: TGTGCCAGCAGCTTCGTGCCTCATTACTCGACAGATACGCAGTATTTT.

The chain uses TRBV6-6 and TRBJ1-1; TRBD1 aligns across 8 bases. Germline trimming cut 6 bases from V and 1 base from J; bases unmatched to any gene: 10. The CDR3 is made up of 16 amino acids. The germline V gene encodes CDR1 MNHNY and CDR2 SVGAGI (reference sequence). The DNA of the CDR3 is TGTGCCAGCAGAACTCAACAGGGGGGGAAGAACACTGAAGCTTTCTTT. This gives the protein CASRTQQGGKNTEAFF.

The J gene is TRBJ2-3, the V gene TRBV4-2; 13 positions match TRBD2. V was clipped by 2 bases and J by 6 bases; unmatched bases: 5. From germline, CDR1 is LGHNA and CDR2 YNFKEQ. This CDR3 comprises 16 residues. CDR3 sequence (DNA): TGTGCCAGCAGCCAACAGACTAGCGGGAGGTCTGATACGCAGTATTTT. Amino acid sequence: CASSQQTSGRSDTQYF.

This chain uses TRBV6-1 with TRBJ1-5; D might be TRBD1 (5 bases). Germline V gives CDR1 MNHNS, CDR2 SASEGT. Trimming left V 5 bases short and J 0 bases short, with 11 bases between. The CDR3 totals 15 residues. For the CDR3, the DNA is TGTGCCAGCAGTTTCGGGGGAGATAGCAATCAGCCCCAGCATTTT. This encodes CASSFGGDSNQPQHF.

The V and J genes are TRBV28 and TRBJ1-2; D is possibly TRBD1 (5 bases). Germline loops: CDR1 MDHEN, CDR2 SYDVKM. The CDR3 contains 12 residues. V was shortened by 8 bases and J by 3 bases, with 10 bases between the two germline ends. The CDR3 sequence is CASERGDYGYTF. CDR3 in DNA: TGTGCCAGCGAACGAGGGGACTATGGCTACACCTTC.

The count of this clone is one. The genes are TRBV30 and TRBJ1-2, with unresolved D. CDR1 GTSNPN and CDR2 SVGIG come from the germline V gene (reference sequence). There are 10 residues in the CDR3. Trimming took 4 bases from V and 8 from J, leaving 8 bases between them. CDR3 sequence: CAWKQGGYTF. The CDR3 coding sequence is TGTGCCTGGAAGCAAGGCGGCTACACCTTC. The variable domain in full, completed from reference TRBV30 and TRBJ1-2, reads SQTIHQWPATLVQPVGSPLSLECTVEGTSNPNLYWYRQAAGRGLQLLFYSVGIGQISSEVPQNLSASRPQDRQFILSSKKLLLSDSGFYLCAWKQGGYTFGSGTRLTVV.

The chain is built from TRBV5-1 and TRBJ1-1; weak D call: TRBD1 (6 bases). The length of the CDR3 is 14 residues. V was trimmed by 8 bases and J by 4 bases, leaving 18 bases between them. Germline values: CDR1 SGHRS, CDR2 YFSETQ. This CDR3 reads CASNHGGAGTEAFF. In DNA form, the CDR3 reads TGCGCCAGTAACCACGGGGGGGCGGGCACTGAAGCTTTCTTT.

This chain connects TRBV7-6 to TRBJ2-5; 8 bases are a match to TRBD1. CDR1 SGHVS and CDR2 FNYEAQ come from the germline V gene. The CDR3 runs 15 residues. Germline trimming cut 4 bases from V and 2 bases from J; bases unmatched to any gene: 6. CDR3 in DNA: TGTGCCAGCAGCTCGCGTCGGGACAGGCAAGAGACCCAGTACTTC. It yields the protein CASSSRRDRQETQYF. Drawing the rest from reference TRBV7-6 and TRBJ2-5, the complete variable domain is GAGVSQSPRYKVTKRGQDVALRCDPISGHVSLYWYRQALGQGPEFLTYFNYEAQQDKSGLPNDRFSAERPEGSISTLTIQRTEQRDSAMYRCASSSRRDRQETQYFGPGTRLLVL.

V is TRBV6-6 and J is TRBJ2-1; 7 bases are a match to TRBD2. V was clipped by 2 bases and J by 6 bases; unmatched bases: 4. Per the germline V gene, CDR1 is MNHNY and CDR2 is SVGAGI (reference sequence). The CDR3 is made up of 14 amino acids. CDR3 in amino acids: CASSYGDYSNEQFF. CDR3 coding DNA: TGTGCCAGCAGTTACGGGGACTACTCCAATGAGCAGTTCTTC.

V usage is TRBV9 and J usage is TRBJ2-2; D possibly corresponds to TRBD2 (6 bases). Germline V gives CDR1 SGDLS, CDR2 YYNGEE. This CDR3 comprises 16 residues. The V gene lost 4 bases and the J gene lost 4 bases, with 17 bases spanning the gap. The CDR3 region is CASSPRGLESTGELFF. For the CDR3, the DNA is TGTGCCAGCAGCCCACGGGGACTTGAGAGCACCGGGGAGCTGTTTTTT.

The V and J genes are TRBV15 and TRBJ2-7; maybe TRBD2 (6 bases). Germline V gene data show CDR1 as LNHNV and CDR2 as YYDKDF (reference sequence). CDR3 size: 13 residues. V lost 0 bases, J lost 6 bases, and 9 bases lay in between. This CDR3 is CATSRDPEGEQYF. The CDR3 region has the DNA TGTGCCACCAGCAGAGATCCGGAGGGCGAGCAGTACTTC.

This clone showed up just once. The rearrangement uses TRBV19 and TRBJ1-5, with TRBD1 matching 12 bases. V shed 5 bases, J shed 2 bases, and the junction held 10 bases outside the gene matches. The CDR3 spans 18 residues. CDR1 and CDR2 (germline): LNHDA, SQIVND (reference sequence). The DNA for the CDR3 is TGTGCCAGTAGTCTCCGGGACAGGGGGCGCGGTGGCAATCAGCCCCAGCATTTT. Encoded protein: CASSLRDRGRGGNQPQHF.

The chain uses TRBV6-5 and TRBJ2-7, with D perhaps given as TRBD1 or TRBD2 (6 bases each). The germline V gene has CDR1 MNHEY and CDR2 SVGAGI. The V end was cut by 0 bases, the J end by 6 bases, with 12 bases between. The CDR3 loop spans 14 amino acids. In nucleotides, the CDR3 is TGTGCCAGCAGTTACTCCGGGGGCGGGTTCGAGCAGTACTTC. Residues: CASSYSGGGFEQYF.

The CDR3 spells CASSYSRGETQYF. In DNA form, the CDR3 reads TGTGCCAGCAGTTACTCTAGAGGAGAGACCCAGTACTTC. This rearrangement joins TRBV6-5 to TRBJ2-5, with unresolved D. Trimming shortened V by 0 bases and J by 4 bases, and 6 bases separated the two germline ends. In germline, CDR1 is MNHEY, CDR2 SVGAGI. The CDR3 totals 13 residues.

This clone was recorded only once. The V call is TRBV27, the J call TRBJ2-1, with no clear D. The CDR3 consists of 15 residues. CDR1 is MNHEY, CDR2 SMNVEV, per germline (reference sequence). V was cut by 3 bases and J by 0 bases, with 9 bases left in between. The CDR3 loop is CASSFKTFSYNEQFF. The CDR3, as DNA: TGTGCCAGCAGTTTTAAGACCTTCTCCTACAATGAGCAGTTCTTC.

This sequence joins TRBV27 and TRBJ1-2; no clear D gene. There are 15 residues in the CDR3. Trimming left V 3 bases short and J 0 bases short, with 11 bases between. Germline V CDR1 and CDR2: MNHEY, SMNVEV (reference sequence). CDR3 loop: CASSLRQPSNYGYTF. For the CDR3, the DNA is TGTGCCAGCAGTTTGAGGCAGCCTTCTAACTATGGCTACACCTTC.

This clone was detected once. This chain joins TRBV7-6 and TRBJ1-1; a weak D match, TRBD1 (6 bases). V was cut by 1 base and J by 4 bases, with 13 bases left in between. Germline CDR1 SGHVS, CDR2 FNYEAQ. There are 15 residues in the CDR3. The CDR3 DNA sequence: TGTGCCAGCAGCTTAGGACCCCAGGGGTCCACTGAAGCTTTCTTT. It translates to CASSLGPQGSTEAFF.

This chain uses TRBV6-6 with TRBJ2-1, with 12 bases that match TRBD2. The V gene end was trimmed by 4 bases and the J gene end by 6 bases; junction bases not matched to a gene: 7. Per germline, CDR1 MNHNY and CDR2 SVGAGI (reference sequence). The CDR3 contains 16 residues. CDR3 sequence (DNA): TGTGCCAGCAGTTCGCTTACTAGCGGGAGGACCAATGAGCAGTTCTTC. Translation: CASSSLTSGRTNEQFF.

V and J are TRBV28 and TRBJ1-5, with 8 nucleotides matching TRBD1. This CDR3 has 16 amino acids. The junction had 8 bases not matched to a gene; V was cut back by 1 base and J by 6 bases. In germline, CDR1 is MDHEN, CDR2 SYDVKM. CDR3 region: CASSLYRQGWTQPQHF. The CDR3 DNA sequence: TGTGCCAGCAGTTTATACCGACAGGGGTGGACTCAGCCCCAGCATTTT. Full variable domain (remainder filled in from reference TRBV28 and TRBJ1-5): DVKVTQSSRYLVKRTGEKVFLECVQDMDHENMFWYRQDPGLGLRLIYFSYDVKMKEKGDIPEGYSVSREKKERFSLILESASTNQTSMYLCASSLYRQGWTQPQHFGDGTRLSIL.

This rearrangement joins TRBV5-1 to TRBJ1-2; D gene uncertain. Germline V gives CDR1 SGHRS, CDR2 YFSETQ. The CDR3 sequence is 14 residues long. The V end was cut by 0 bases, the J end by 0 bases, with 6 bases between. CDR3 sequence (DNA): TGCGCCAGCAGCTTGGACAGCCCTAACTATGGCTACACCTTC. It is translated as CASSLDSPNYGYTF.

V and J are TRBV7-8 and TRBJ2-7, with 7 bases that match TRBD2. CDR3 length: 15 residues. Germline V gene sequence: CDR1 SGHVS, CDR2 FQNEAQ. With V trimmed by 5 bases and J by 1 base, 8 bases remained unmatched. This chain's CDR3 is CASSHGGGGSYEQYF. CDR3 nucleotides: TGTGCCAGCAGCCATGGGGGGGGAGGTTCCTACGAGCAGTACTTC.

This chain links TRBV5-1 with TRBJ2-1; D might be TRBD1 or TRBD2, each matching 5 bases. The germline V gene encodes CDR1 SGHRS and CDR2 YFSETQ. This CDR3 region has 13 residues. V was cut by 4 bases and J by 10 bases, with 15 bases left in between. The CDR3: CASSIGTSTEQFF. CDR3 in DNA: TGCGCCAGCAGCATAGGGACGTCAACCGAGCAGTTCTTC.